A selection of T cell receptor beta chains follows, all from one sample in a study of T cell responses to AZD1222 COVID-19 vaccine. TCRdb keeps only in-frame clones here, not all; method: immunoSEQ multiplex PCR. The sample has about 100,000 clones, approximately 86% seen once; the top ten hold roughly 6%. The sequencing used peripheral blood, collected on day 0 of AZD1222 vaccination. Receptors were obtained from an adult in good health. The CDR3 runs from the conserved cysteine through the conserved F or W. Each record gives: CDR3 DNA, CDR3 protein, D gene, V gene, J gene, clone size. D genes are given only for firm matches. A row's size may be missing; if present it is once, few, many or a size class.

TGCGCCAGCAGCTTGGGTTTTGGGGAAAAAGAGACCCAGTACTTC	CASSLGFGEKETQYF	NA	TRBV5-1	TRBJ2-5	NA
TGTGCCAGCTCAGGGGAACGCAATCAGCCCCAGCATTTT	CASSGERNQPQHF	NA	TRBV30	TRBJ1-5	NA
TGTGCCAGCAAAAGAGGACAGGGAGGGTCCGGGGAGCTGTTTTTT	CASKRGQGGSGELFF	NA	TRBV2	TRBJ2-2	NA
TGTGCCAGCAGCTACGACCCAGGGGCCGGGGAGACCCAGTACTTC	CASSYDPGAGETQYF	NA	TRBV7-2	TRBJ2-5	NA
TGTGCCAGCAGCCTAGCACAGGGGGTAGAGCTGTTTTTT	CASSLAQGVELFF	TRBD1	TRBV12-3/TRBV12-4	TRBJ2-2	once
TGTGCCGTTGAGAGGACAGCCACCTTTAGCTGGATGAAGACCCAGTACTTC	CAVERTATFSWMKTQYF	NA	TRBV3-1/TRBV3-2	TRBJ2-5	NA
TGTGCCAGCAGTTCACAGCGGGGGGGCTACAATGAGCAGTTCTTC	CASSSQRGGYNEQFF	TRBD2	TRBV27	TRBJ2-1	few
TGTGCCAGCAGTTTAGGCGGGACAGGAGGGATTAAATATGGCTACACCTTC	CASSLGGTGGIKYGYTF	TRBD1	TRBV28	TRBJ1-2	NA
TGCGCCAGCAGCTTGGTCAGCTCTGGAAACACCATATATTTT	CASSLVSSGNTIYF	NA	TRBV5-1	TRBJ1-3	NA
TGTGCCAGCAGTTTGAATCCTAGCGGCTGGGACGAGCAGTACTTC	CASSLNPSGWDEQYF	TRBD2	TRBV11-2	TRBJ2-7	NA
TGTGCCAGCAGTGAGTCCCCACATAGCAATCAGCCCCAGCATTTT	CASSESPHSNQPQHF	NA	TRBV6-1	TRBJ1-5	NA
TGTGCCAGCAGCCTAACGGGGGGCGGCTCCTACGAGCAGTACTTC	CASSLTGGGSYEQYF	NA	TRBV7-9	TRBJ2-7	NA
TGTGCCAGCAGTTTATCCTCCCCCACAGATACGCAGTATTTT	CASSLSSPTDTQYF	NA	TRBV27	TRBJ2-3	NA
TGTGCCAGTAGTATATCTAGCGGGTTCTCCTACGAGCAGTACTTC	CASSISSGFSYEQYF	TRBD2	TRBV19	TRBJ2-7	NA
TGTGCCAGCGAGAGGGACAGGTTTTTCTACGAGCAGTACTTC	CASERDRFFYEQYF	TRBD1	TRBV6-5	TRBJ2-7	NA
TGCAGCGCTTATACCGGGGAGCTGTTTTTT	CSAYTGELFF	NA	TRBV29-1	TRBJ2-2	NA
TGTGCCACCAGCACGACTAGCTCCCTGGAGGTGGATACGCAGTATTTT	CATSTTSSLEVDTQYF	TRBD2	TRBV15	TRBJ2-3	NA
TGTGCCAGCAGCTTCGGGGGAAGACTGGGCACAGATACGCAGTATTTT	CASSFGGRLGTDTQYF	NA	TRBV11-2	TRBJ2-3	NA
TGTGCCAGCAGTGAAGCGACAGGGACCGTTTTCTATGGCTACACCTTC	CASSEATGTVFYGYTF	TRBD1	TRBV6-1	TRBJ1-2	NA
TGTGCCAGCAGCTTATCTTACAATGAGCAGTTCTTC	CASSLSYNEQFF	NA	TRBV11-2	TRBJ2-1	once
TGTGCCAGCAGTTTAACTAGCGGGGGTCCACAGTTCTTC	CASSLTSGGPQFF	TRBD2	TRBV12-3/TRBV12-4	TRBJ2-1	once
TGTGCCAGCAGCCCCTTCAGGACGAACACTGAAGCTTTCTTT	CASSPFRTNTEAFF	NA	TRBV11-1	TRBJ1-1	NA
TGTGCCAGCAGCTTGGACAGGAGCTATGGCTACACCTTC	CASSLDRSYGYTF	NA	TRBV5-6	TRBJ1-2	NA
TGTGCTAGTGGTTCTCGGGCCCTTGGGGGAAATCAGCCCCAGCATTTT	CASGSRALGGNQPQHF	NA	TRBV12-5	TRBJ1-5	NA
TGTGCCACCAGTGACCGAAGCGGGAGGTCATACAATGAGCAGTTCTTC	CATSDRSGRSYNEQFF	TRBD2	TRBV24-1	TRBJ2-1	NA
TGTGCCTGGGACGTCCCAGGGGGCTACACCTTC	CAWDVPGGYTF	NA	TRBV30	TRBJ1-2	NA
TGTGCCAGTTGGGGTCCTCTGAACACTGAAGCTTTCTTT	CASWGPLNTEAFF	NA	TRBV19	TRBJ1-1	NA
TGTGCCAGCAGTTTATACAGGGGTAGGGGCTACACCTTC	CASSLYRGRGYTF	TRBD1	TRBV28	TRBJ1-2	once
TGCAGCGTTGAAAGGGGGTCAAGCTCCTACAATGAGCAGTTCTTC	CSVERGSSSYNEQFF	NA	TRBV29-1	TRBJ2-1	once
TGTGCCAGCTCACCTCAGACCCGGGACGAGCAGTACTTC	CASSPQTRDEQYF	NA	TRBV18	TRBJ2-7	NA
TGTGCCAGCAGTGAGGTTAGCGGGAACAATGAGCAGTTCTTC	CASSEVSGNNEQFF	TRBD2	TRBV6-1	TRBJ2-1	NA
TGCGCCAGCAGCTTGAGGACCGATAATGAAAAACTGTTTTTT	CASSLRTDNEKLFF	NA	TRBV5-1	TRBJ1-4	NA
TGTGCCAGCATCATGATGGACAGGGAACTTAACTATGGCTACACCTTC	CASIMMDRELNYGYTF	TRBD1	TRBV5-5	TRBJ1-2	NA
TGCGCCAGCAGCTTGGGCGGGACTAGTTTGGTCGGGGAGCTGTTTTTT	CASSLGGTSLVGELFF	TRBD2	TRBV5-1	TRBJ2-2	once
TGTGCCAGCTCACCCCCGGGACAGGGAGTCTACGAGCAGTACTTC	CASSPPGQGVYEQYF	TRBD1	TRBV18	TRBJ2-7	few
TGTGCCAGCAGTGAAGGGACAGCTAATGAAAAACTGTTTTTT	CASSEGTANEKLFF	NA	TRBV6-1	TRBJ1-4	once
TGTGCCAGCAGCTTGACCTCCGGGACTAGATACCAAGAGACCCAGTACTTC	CASSLTSGTRYQETQYF	TRBD2	TRBV5-4	TRBJ2-5	NA
TGTGCCAGCAGCGTAGGGTCTGTCAGCACAGAGACCCAGTACTTC	CASSVGSVSTETQYF	NA	TRBV9	TRBJ2-5	NA
TGTGCCAGCAGTTACTCCGACAGGGTGGTCTATGGCTACACCTTC	CASSYSDRVVYGYTF	TRBD1	TRBV6-6	TRBJ1-2	once
TGTGCCAGTAGTCCGACGTCGTCGGGTCAGGAGACCCAGTACTTC	CASSPTSSGQETQYF	NA	TRBV19	TRBJ2-5	NA
TGTGCCAGCAGCCAATATCTTTCTAGCAAAGCGGGGGAGCAGTACTTC	CASSQYLSSKAGEQYF	TRBD2	TRBV3-1/TRBV3-2	TRBJ2-7	NA
TGTGCCAGTCGGCCGCGAAGAGACAGGGGGCATTACACCGGGGAGCTGTTTTTT	CASRPRRDRGHYTGELFF	TRBD1	TRBV19	TRBJ2-2	NA
TGCGCCAGCAGTGAGACAGGGGGCGCAGGTTCACCCCTCCACTTT	CASSETGGAGSPLHF	TRBD1	TRBV10-2	TRBJ1-6	NA
TGTGCCATTCAATCCCCCAACTATGGCTACACCTTC	CAIQSPNYGYTF	NA	TRBV19	TRBJ1-2	few
TGTGCCAGCAGTCCCGGGACTAGCGGATACAATGAGCAGTTCTTC	CASSPGTSGYNEQFF	TRBD2	TRBV6-5	TRBJ2-1	once
TGTGCCAGCAGTTTCAACGACAATGAGCAGTTCTTC	CASSFNDNEQFF	NA	TRBV6-5	TRBJ2-1	NA
TGTGCCATCACCGGGGGGTGGACTGAAGCTTTCTTT	CAITGGWTEAFF	NA	TRBV10-3	TRBJ1-1	NA
TGTGCCAGCAGTTACTCCGCGGGCGAAGGACAGCCCCAGCATTTT	CASSYSAGEGQPQHF	NA	TRBV6-5	TRBJ1-5	NA